This paragraph covers one T cell receptor (beta chain) sequence. Its antigen is still unknown. These data come from a study of shared clonotypes between healthy human individuals. The study, taken as a whole, reports: The rarefaction results pointed to incomplete sorted-subset sequencing despite large depth.

The test was conducted at deep level. Produced via immunoSEQ multiplex PCR; TCRdb's table is partial and in-frame only. The sample gives some 580,000 clones, approximately 97% of which show up once; approximately 0.057% is in the top ten. The CDR3 runs 17 residues. With V trimmed by 5 bases and J by 2 bases, 8 bases remained unmatched. Germline V gene sequence: CDR1 SGHVS, CDR2 FQNEAQ. The origin of this receptor is a woman aged 25 to 39 in good health. Sequencing was done on a sample of naive CD4+ T cells sorted from blood. The subset denotes: CD45RA+ positively selected. The chain uses TRBV7-8 and TRBJ2-1; TRBD2 matches at 11 bases. CDR3 residues: CASSGSSSGRTYNEQFF. DNA of the CDR3: TGTGCCAGCAGCGGATCCTCTAGCGGGAGGACCTACAATGAGCAGTTCTTC.